This TCR beta chain was sequenced for a study of blood T cell repertoires in COVID-19. Turning to the study itself: COVID-19 samples from acute and convalescent phases originated in the United States, Italy and Spain. Sources were T cells, B-cell-depleted T cells, or PBMCs; the material itself was cDNA or gDNA.

CDR3 length equals 14 residues. Germline-derived CDR1 and CDR2 are SNHLY and FYNNEI. Trimming at V came to 4 bases and at J to 8 bases, leaving 8 bases not matched to a gene. Clones were read by immunoSEQ multiplex PCR, and TCRdb kept only the in-frame ones, dropping some. The table records roughly 230,000 clones, 65% to 85% of them present only once. This clonotype was sampled from a man in his forties or fifties with acute or convalescent COVID-19. This chain links TRBV2 with TRBJ1-2, with 9 bases matching TRBD1. Input material: peripheral blood. The DNA for the CDR3 is TGTGCCAGCAGTGTAACAGGGGGCCTCGGGGGCTACACCTTC. Protein product: CASSVTGGLGGYTF.